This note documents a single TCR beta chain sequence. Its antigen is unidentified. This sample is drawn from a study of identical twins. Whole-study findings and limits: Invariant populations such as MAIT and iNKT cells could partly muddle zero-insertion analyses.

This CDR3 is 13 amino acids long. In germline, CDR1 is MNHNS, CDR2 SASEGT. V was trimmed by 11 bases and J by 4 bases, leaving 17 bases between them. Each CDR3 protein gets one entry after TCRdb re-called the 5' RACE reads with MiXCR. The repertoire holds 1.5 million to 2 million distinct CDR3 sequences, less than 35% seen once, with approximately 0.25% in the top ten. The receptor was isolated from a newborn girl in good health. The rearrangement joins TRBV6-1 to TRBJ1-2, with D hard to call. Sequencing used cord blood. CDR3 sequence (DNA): TGTGCCGGCACCCCGGGCGGGGTCTATGGCTACACCTTC. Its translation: CAGTPGGVYGYTF.